This TCR beta chain was sequenced for a study of T cells in narcolepsy (dated by TCRdb to the late 2010s). With regard to the full study: Patients with narcolepsy type 1 or type 2 (NT1, NT2) were enrolled in the study together with healthy control donors. Autoreactive T cells targeting hypocretin neuron self-antigens (hypocretin, TRIB2) were sought in narcolepsy patients, and TCR Vbeta sequencing was used to track clonotypes in blood and CSF. Overall study outcomes, separate from this receptor: Some blood memory CD4+ repertoires from patients and controls contained no sequences matching autoreactive T cell clones. In plots comparing CSF and blood CD4+ T cell clonotypes from the same patient, HCRT-specific and TRIB2-specific autoreactive clonotypes were highlighted. Autoreactive clonotypes were reported to be detected serially in the blood of the same patients and of different patients, but not in the blood of healthy controls. Patients and controls had comparable numbers of sequenced blood memory CD4+ clonotypes, averaging about 37,000 and 33,000, respectively.

The CDR3 numbers 15 residues from cysteine through phenylalanine. The sequence is cut down to CDR3 DNA, 45 bases in frame from base 1. CDR1 is given as SGHDT and CDR2 as YYEEEE, both from the germline V gene. Germline trimming amounts to 0 bases on V and 1 base on J, with 4 as the count of junction bases outside the gene matches. A remark on this clone: The antigen this receptor binds is unknown. No per-base quality is available; no much larger clone lies one base away.

Libraries came from the immunoSEQ multiplex PCR assay. In TCRdb, the immuneACCESS table is reduced to in-frame sequences with V and J assigned. These tables do not hold every clone; where another copy was compared, an unresolved V gene accounts for under half, and the others remain unexplained. This sample is represented by around 25,000 clones; about 79% of them were singletons. Of the sample, 0.7% to 0.75% falls within the top ten clones. For TCR Vbeta sequencing, memory CD4+ T cells were sorted ex vivo from the peripheral blood of both healthy controls and narcolepsy patients. Rearrangement joined TRBV5-6 to TRBJ2-7, with 7 bases matching TRBD1. What was sequenced was CD45RA- memory CD4+ T cells from PBMCs. This specimen's cell subset or site label, interpreted: memory T cells sorted ex vivo from peripheral blood. The TCR originated in a human donor with narcolepsy. The CDR3 corresponds to CASSLEQGISYEQYF. The DNA sequence reads TGTGCCAGCAGCTTGGAACAGGGGATATCCTACGAGCAGTACTTC.